These 20 T cell receptor beta chains came from one sample sequenced in a study of blood T cell repertoires in COVID-19. The data were produced by immunoSEQ multiplex PCR, yet TCRdb's version contains in-frame clones alone and is incomplete. Counted here are 80,000 to 85,000 clones, roughly 80% occurring once; the ten biggest clones make up about an eighth. What was sequenced was peripheral blood. These receptors were collected from a human donor in a cohort sampled during active COVID-19.

The chain has TRBV3-1 (or the pseudogene TRBV3-2) and TRBJ2-7; no definite D call. Germline V gene sequence: CDR1 LGHDT, CDR2 YNNKEL (reference sequence). The V end lost 5 bases, the J end lost 3 bases, and 11 bases lay between the germline ends. This CDR3 is 13 amino acids long. The CDR3 nucleotides are TGTGCCAGCAGCACAGACATCTACTACGAGCAGTACTTC. This gives the protein CASSTDIYYEQYF.

The genes are TRBV6-5 and TRBJ2-4, with 7 bases matching TRBD1. V gave up 6 bases and J gave up 0 bases; unmatched junction bases: 2. CDR1 and CDR2 from the germline V gene are MNHEY and SVGAGI. This CDR3 has 14 residues. As DNA, the CDR3 is TGTGCCAGCAGACAGGGGTCAGCCAAAAACATTCAGTACTTC. Translated, it gives CASRQGSAKNIQYF.

The CDR3 reads CASSLGGRYGYTF. CDR3 bases: TGTGCCAGCAGTTTGGGAGGGAGATATGGCTACACCTTC. J is TRBJ1-2 and V is TRBV12-3 or TRBV12-4; D ambiguous. V was shortened by 3 bases and J by 5 bases, with 10 bases between the two germline ends. The CDR3 is 13 residues long.

This sequence joins TRBV9 and TRBJ2-1, with TRBD2 matching over 8 bases. Germline trimming cut 5 bases from V and 8 bases from J; bases unmatched to any gene: 9. Germline values: CDR1 SGDLS, CDR2 YYNGEE. There are 14 residues in the CDR3. CDR3 region: CASRTSASSHEQFF. The CDR3 region has the DNA TGTGCCAGCAGGACTAGCGCCTCCTCCCATGAGCAGTTCTTC.

The chain combines TRBV6-1 with TRBJ2-7; D is unresolved. CDR3 size: 14 residues. V was cut by 3 bases and J by 2 bases, with 11 bases left in between. From germline, CDR1 is MNHNS and CDR2 SASEGT. This CDR3 is CASSDRQEAYEQYF. CDR3 bases: TGTGCCAGCAGTGATCGGCAGGAAGCCTACGAGCAGTACTTC.

This clone has only a few counts. This chain connects TRBV4-2 to TRBJ2-7; 12 bases map to TRBD2. The length of the CDR3 is 17 residues. From germline, CDR1 is LGHNA and CDR2 YNFKEQ. With V trimmed by 0 bases and J by 5 bases, 8 bases remained unmatched. The CDR3 loop is CASSQELLAGGSNEQYF. The CDR3 DNA is TGTGCCAGCAGCCAAGAACTCCTAGCGGGGGGGTCCAACGAGCAGTACTTC.

The chain has TRBV18 and TRBJ2-7; 8 bases fit TRBD2. V lost 6 bases to trimming and J lost 3 bases; unmatched junction nucleotides: 10. There are 15 residues in the CDR3. CDR1 is KGHSH and CDR2 is LQKENI in the germline V gene. CDR3 in amino acids: CASSTGGREGYEQYF. CDR3 nucleotide sequence: TGTGCCAGCTCGACGGGGGGGCGTGAAGGCTACGAGCAGTACTTC.

The chain joins TRBV12-1 to TRBJ2-6; the table calls TRBD1, which could not be checked here. TRBV12-1 constitutes a pseudogene. The CDR3 is made up of 16 amino acids. This CDR3 is CASSFYRVPGANVLTF. CDR3 bases: TGTGCCAGCAGCTTCTACAGGGTACCTGGGGCCAACGTCCTGACTTTC.

This chain connects TRBV7-2 to TRBJ2-7; 9 bases agree with TRBD1. The length of the CDR3 is 14 residues. The germline gives CDR1 SGHTA, CDR2 FQGNSA. Trimming removed 5 bases from V and 2 bases from J; junction bases left unmatched: 4. DNA of the CDR3: TGTGCCAGCAGCACGGACAGGGGTCCCTACGAGCAGTACTTC. Translating it yields CASSTDRGPYEQYF.

The CDR3, as DNA: TGCGCCAGCAGGGGGGACTATAACTACAATGAGCAGTTCTTC. Translated: CASRGDYNYNEQFF. The chain employs TRBV5-1 and TRBJ2-1; TRBD2 matches at 7 bases. Germline lookup yields CDR1 SGHRS and CDR2 YFSETQ. Unmatched junction bases numbered 5, after V lost 5 bases and J lost 3 bases. This CDR3 is built from 14 residues.

V and J are TRBV6-4 and TRBJ2-3; tentative D call: TRBD1 (5 bases). In germline, CDR1 is MRHNA, CDR2 SNTAGT. The V end was cut by 6 bases, the J end by 4 bases, with 17 bases between. This CDR3 is 15 amino acids long. In DNA form, the CDR3 reads TGTGCCAGCAGCAGGACCCACTGGGGCGCAGATACGCAGTATTTT. Its protein is CASSRTHWGADTQYF.

V usage is TRBV29-1 and J usage is TRBJ2-7, with D possibly TRBD2 on 5 matching bases. Per the germline V gene, CDR1 is SQVTM and CDR2 is ANQGSEA. V gave up 7 bases and J gave up 3 bases, with 13 bases separating them. This CDR3 is 12 amino acids long. CDR3 in amino acids: CSGGLSGYEQYF. Written as DNA, the CDR3 is TGCAGCGGAGGACTCTCCGGCTACGAGCAGTACTTC.

This rearrangement joins TRBV3-1 (or the pseudogene TRBV3-2) to TRBJ2-3; 9 bases are a match to TRBD1. The germline V gene encodes CDR1 LGHDT and CDR2 YNNKEL (reference sequence). The CDR3 length is 15 residues. V lost 3 bases and J lost 4; bases outside the gene matches: 5. CDR3 protein: CASSQTGGLADTQYF. The DNA for the CDR3 is TGTGCCAGCAGCCAGACAGGGGGGTTGGCAGATACGCAGTATTTT.

V usage is TRBV10-1 and J usage is TRBJ2-5, with D possibly TRBD1 on 6 matching bases. V lost 6 bases and J lost 1, with 12 bases in between. The CDR3 sequence is 14 residues long. Germline CDR1 reads WNHNN; CDR2 reads SYGVQD (reference sequence). The CDR3 nucleotides are TGCGCCAGCAGCAAAGGGACAACCCAAGAGACCCAGTACTTC. Protein product: CASSKGTTQETQYF.

The CDR3 sequence is CASSSGDSPLHF. DNA of the CDR3: TGTGCCAGTAGTTCGGGGGATTCACCCCTCCACTTT. J is TRBJ1-6 and V is TRBV19, with D possibly TRBD1 on 5 matching bases. Per the germline V gene, CDR1 is LNHDA and CDR2 is SQIVND (reference sequence). This CDR3 is 12 amino acids long. Trimming stripped 5 bases from V and 8 bases from J, with 7 bases between.

This clone showed up just once. In DNA form, the CDR3 reads TGCAGTGCTAGGTGGGGAGACGAGCAGTTCTTC. It translates to CSARWGDEQFF. This chain uses TRBV20-1 with TRBJ2-1, with a weak D call TRBD2 (5 bases). The CDR3 spans 11 residues. With 3 bases removed from V and 10 bases from J, the gap between germline ends came to 10 bases. Germline V gene lookup returns CDR1 DFQATT and CDR2 SNEGSKA (reference sequence).

This sequence joins TRBV5-1 and TRBJ1-1, with 8 bases lining up with TRBD1. V lost 4 bases to trimming and J lost 8 bases; unmatched junction nucleotides: 7. The V gene's germline CDR1 is SGHRS and CDR2 YFSETQ. The CDR3 extends over 13 amino acids. The CDR3 protein is CASSARQGSEAFF. CDR3 bases: TGCGCCAGCAGCGCCAGACAGGGGTCGGAAGCTTTCTTT.

This chain links TRBV19 with TRBJ2-6; 12 bases map to TRBD2. CDR1 LNHDA and CDR2 SQIVND come from the germline V gene (reference sequence). This CDR3 spans 18 amino acids. V was pared by 5 bases and J by 0 bases, with 5 bases of the junction left unmatched. In DNA, the CDR3 is TGTGCCAGTAGTTTCATACTAGCGGGGGGCTCTGGGGCCAACGTCCTGACTTTC. Protein: CASSFILAGGSGANVLTF. The full variable domain, in which reference TRBV19 and TRBJ2-6 provide the parts outside the CDR3, is DGGITQSPKYLFRKEGQNVTLSCEQNLNHDAMYWYRQDPGQGLRLIYYSQIVNDFQKGDIAEGYSVSREKKESFPLTVTSAQKNPTAFYLCASSFILAGGSGANVLTFGAGSRLTVL.

This clone was detected many times. The J gene is TRBJ2-7, the V gene TRBV18; a weak D match, TRBD1 (5 bases). V was pared by 5 bases and J by 5 bases, with 22 bases between. There are 16 residues in the CDR3. The germline V gene has CDR1 KGHSH and CDR2 LQKENI. The CDR3 spells CASSAVGAAGPHEQYF. CDR3 coding DNA: TGTGCCAGCTCAGCCGTTGGGGCCGCCGGACCCCACGAGCAGTACTTC. The whole variable domain, remainder taken from reference TRBV18 and TRBJ2-7, is NAGVMQNPRHLVRRRGQEARLRCSPMKGHSHVYWYRQLPEEGLKFMVYLQKENIIDESGMPKERFSAEFPKEGPSILRIQQVVRGDSAAYFCASSAVGAAGPHEQYFGPGTRLTVT.

The V gene is TRBV11-2, the J gene TRBJ1-1; tentatively, D is TRBD1 (5 bases). The CDR3 covers 15 residues. V dropped 5 bases and J dropped 5 bases, with 18 bases sitting between them. The germline V gene has CDR1 SGHAT and CDR2 FQNNGV. Here the CDR3 DNA reads TGTGCCAGCAGCCCCCTGACCTTCCAGGGAACTGAAGCTTTCTTT. This translates into CASSPLTFQGTEAFF.